The 25 T cell receptor beta chains below were found in one sample sequenced in a study of blood T cell repertoires in COVID-19. This table comes from immunoSEQ multiplex PCR, and its TCRdb copy is limited to in-frame clones, with some not included. The data show 150,000 to 200,000 clones, 85% to 90% seen once. Sample: peripheral blood. The source is a man in his 70s with active or convalescent COVID-19.

This chain links TRBV27 with TRBJ2-2; 10 bases are a match to TRBD2. The CDR3 is 17 residues long. V gave up 3 bases and J gave up 2 bases; unmatched junction bases: 6. From germline, CDR1 is MNHEY and CDR2 SMNVEV (reference sequence). The CDR3 protein is CASSFASGSSNTGELFF. The CDR3 region has the DNA TGTGCCAGCAGTTTTGCTAGCGGGAGTTCAAACACCGGGGAGCTGTTTTTT.

The V and J genes are TRBV5-1 and TRBJ1-2, with 9 bases aligning to TRBD1. V lost 0 bases, J lost 4 bases, and 7 bases stayed unmatched. This CDR3 spans 16 amino acids. Per germline, CDR1 SGHRS and CDR2 YFSETQ. In DNA, the CDR3 is TGCGCCAGCAGCTTGGCGGGACAGGGCCTAGCCTATGGCTACACCTTC. Translation gives CASSLAGQGLAYGYTF.

This clone was found a few times. This rearrangement joins TRBV30 to TRBJ1-4; D ambiguous. Trimming left V 0 bases short and J 10 bases short, with 21 bases between. The CDR3 has 16 residues. In germline, CDR1 is GTSNPN, CDR2 SVGIG (reference sequence). The CDR3 protein is CAWSVLKAVQRGKLFF. The CDR3 DNA follows: TGTGCCTGGAGTGTACTTAAGGCAGTTCAACGGGGAAAACTGTTTTTT. Based on the CDR3 plus reference TRBV30 and TRBJ1-4, the full variable domain is SQTIHQWPATLVQPVGSPLSLECTVEGTSNPNLYWYRQAAGRGLQLLFYSVGIGQISSEVPQNLSASRPQDRQFILSSKKLLLSDSGFYLCAWSVLKAVQRGKLFFGSGTQLSVL.

This chain connects TRBV11-2 to TRBJ1-5; perhaps TRBD1 as D (5 bases). The V gene's germline CDR1 is SGHAT and CDR2 FQNNGV. CDR3 length: 15 residues. V was pared by 3 bases and J by 6 bases, with 15 bases between. This CDR3 reads CASSFTQGWSQPQHF. DNA of the CDR3: TGTGCCAGCAGCTTTACCCAGGGTTGGAGTCAGCCCCAGCATTTT.

The chain recombines TRBV30 with TRBJ1-3; 7 positions agree with TRBD1. Germline CDR1 is GTSNPN and CDR2 is SVGIG (reference sequence). The CDR3 totals 13 residues. The CDR3 spells CALTGTLGNTIYF. CDR3 DNA: TGTGCTCTGACAGGGACTCTAGGAAACACCATATATTTT. Complete variable domain (other parts from reference TRBV30 and TRBJ1-3): SQTIHQWPATLVQPVGSPLSLECTVEGTSNPNLYWYRQAAGRGLQLLFYSVGIGQISSEVPQNLSASRPQDRQFILSSKKLLLSDSGFYLCALTGTLGNTIYFGEGSWLTVV.

This chain connects TRBV5-1 to TRBJ1-1; 7 bases are a match to TRBD1. V gave up 5 bases and J gave up 1 base; unmatched junction bases: 5. Germline V CDR1 and CDR2: SGHRS, YFSETQ. The CDR3 consists of 14 residues. The CDR3 loop reads CASRHGTANTEAFF. CDR3 sequence (DNA): TGCGCCAGCAGACACGGGACAGCGAACACTGAAGCTTTCTTT.

The count of this clone is one. The chain employs TRBV18 and TRBJ2-2; 7 nucleotides agree with TRBD1. Germline values: CDR1 KGHSH, CDR2 LQKENI. This CDR3 has 16 amino acids. The junction had 7 bases not matched to a gene; V was cut back by 2 bases and J by 4 bases. CDR3 nucleotides: TGTGCCAGCTCACCAACCGGGACAGCGCGCACCGGGGAGCTGTTTTTT. It translates to CASSPTGTARTGELFF. The full variable domain, its missing parts supplied by reference TRBV18 and TRBJ2-2, is NAGVMQNPRHLVRRRGQEARLRCSPMKGHSHVYWYRQLPEEGLKFMVYLQKENIIDESGMPKERFSAEFPKEGPSILRIQQVVRGDSAAYFCASSPTGTARTGELFFGEGSRLTVL.

Only a few counts were recorded for this clone. The chain carries TRBV11-3 and TRBJ2-7; D might be TRBD2 (5 bases). Trimming took off 5 bases at V and 2 bases at J, with 7 bases between the two ends. Germline V lookup: CDR1 SGHNT, CDR2 YENEEA. The CDR3 spans 12 residues. CDR3 coding DNA: TGTGCCAGCAGCCGGGGTCCCTACGAGCAGTACTTC. This gives the protein CASSRGPYEQYF. The entire variable domain, with the rest obtained from reference TRBV11-3 and TRBJ2-7, is as follows: EAGVVQSPRYKIIEKKQPVAFWCNPISGHNTLYWYLQNLGQGPELLIRYENEEAVDDSQLPKDRFSAERLKGVDSTLKIQPAELGDSAVYLCASSRGPYEQYFGPGTRLTVT.

The chain couples TRBV4-1 to TRBJ1-6, with TRBD1 matching over 9 bases. Germline lookup yields CDR1 MGHRA and CDR2 YSYEKL. Trimming removed 1 base from V and 7 bases from J; junction bases left unmatched: 5. The CDR3 length is 16 residues. The CDR3 DNA is TGCGCCAGCAGCCAAGCGCGGACAGGGGCAAATTCACCCCTCCACTTT. It specifies CASSQARTGANSPLHF.

Only a few counts were recorded for this clone. This rearrangement joins TRBV12-3 or TRBV12-4 to TRBJ1-1; D remains ambiguous. Trimming left V 2 bases short and J 5 bases short, with 6 bases between. The CDR3 is 12 residues long. CDR3 amino acids: CASSLSGTEAFF. DNA of the CDR3: TGTGCCAGCAGTTTATCGGGAACTGAAGCTTTCTTT.

V gene TRBV3-1 (or the pseudogene TRBV3-2) combines with J gene TRBJ1-6; TRBD1 agrees at 9 bases. Per germline, CDR1 LGHDT and CDR2 YNNKEL (reference sequence). The V gene end was trimmed by 7 bases and the J gene end by 10 bases; junction bases not matched to a gene: 8. The CDR3 has 14 residues. This CDR3 is CASTTTGGGSPLHF. The CDR3 nucleotides are TGTGCCAGCACCACAACAGGGGGCGGGTCACCCCTCCACTTT.

CDR3 region: CASSKSRQSNQPQHF. The CDR3 DNA reads as TGTGCCAGTAGTAAATCAAGACAGTCCAATCAGCCCCAGCATTTT. The rearrangement uses TRBV19 and TRBJ1-5, with D tentatively TRBD1 (5 bases). Germline V gene sequence: CDR1 LNHDA, CDR2 SQIVND (reference sequence). V shed 4 bases and J shed 3 bases, with 13 bases lying between them. This CDR3 is 15 amino acids long.

The J gene is TRBJ2-7, the V gene TRBV27; 10 nucleotides line up with TRBD2. V lost 6 bases and J lost 5; bases outside the gene matches: 7. The CDR3 has 14 residues. Germline CDR1 and CDR2: MNHEY and SMNVEV (reference sequence). CDR3 DNA: TGTGCCAGCAGACTACTAGCGGGAACCCACGAGCAGTACTTC. This sequence encodes CASRLLAGTHEQYF.

This chain connects TRBV7-9 to TRBJ2-7, with D possibly TRBD1 on 6 matching bases. The germline gives CDR1 SEHNR, CDR2 FQNEAQ (reference sequence). The CDR3 spans 15 residues. The germline V and J ends were trimmed by 4 bases and 2 bases, with 15 bases remaining between them. The CDR3 DNA reads TGTGCCAGCAGCTGGGGGACAAGACCCCCCTACGAGCAGTACTTC. This codes for CASSWGTRPPYEQYF.

J is TRBJ1-2 and V is TRBV19; D gene ambiguous. Trimming cost V 6 bases and J 7 bases, with 9 bases left between them. Germline values: CDR1 LNHDA, CDR2 SQIVND (reference sequence). CDR3 size: 11 residues. The CDR3 DNA sequence: TGTGCCAGTAGGAAGGAGGCTGGCTACACCTTC. This translates into CASRKEAGYTF.

V is TRBV19 and J is TRBJ2-5; 8 nucleotides align to TRBD1. J was trimmed by 2 bases and V by 5 bases; bases with no gene match: 4. The CDR3 runs 14 residues. CDR1 and CDR2 from the germline V gene are LNHDA and SQIVND (reference sequence). CDR3 loop: CASSGRQGQETQYF. CDR3 DNA sequence: TGTGCCAGTAGTGGAAGACAGGGGCAAGAGACCCAGTACTTC.

The chain has TRBV4-1 and TRBJ2-1; maybe TRBD2 (5 bases). Per the germline V gene, CDR1 is MGHRA and CDR2 is YSYEKL. The CDR3 totals 16 residues. V was shortened by 4 bases and J by 2 bases, with 15 bases between the two germline ends. The CDR3 nucleotides read TGCGCCAGCAGCCCAGCCCGGACTTACCCCTACAATGAGCAGTTCTTC. Residues: CASSPARTYPYNEQFF.

V and J are TRBV7-9 and TRBJ2-3; 9 nucleotides agree with TRBD1. The ends lost 4 bases at V and 4 bases at J; junction bases unmatched: 9. The CDR3 extends over 16 amino acids. The germline CDR1 and CDR2 sequences are SEHNR and FQNEAQ (reference sequence). The CDR3 reads CASSSTPGQGADTQYF. DNA for the CDR3: TGTGCCAGCAGCTCAACTCCGGGACAGGGAGCAGATACGCAGTATTTT.

This clone has just one count. The chain has TRBV29-1 and TRBJ1-5; the D gene is possibly TRBD1 (5 bases). Germline V gives CDR1 SQVTM, CDR2 ANQGSEA. Between the trimmed V and J ends, which lost 6 bases and 6 bases, there was a span of 18 bases. The CDR3 extends over 14 amino acids. This CDR3 reads CSVAREADGQPQHF. The CDR3 nucleotides are TGCAGCGTCGCCAGGGAGGCTGATGGTCAGCCCCAGCATTTT.

The chain carries TRBV6-5 and TRBJ1-2; 8 bases align to TRBD1. The CDR3 contains 15 residues. Germline V CDR1 and CDR2: MNHEY, SVGAGI. After removal of 6 bases from V and 4 bases from J, the junction contained 10 bases not matched to a gene. CDR3: CASRVGTGGFYGYTF. For the CDR3, the DNA is TGTGCCAGCAGAGTCGGGACAGGCGGCTTCTATGGCTACACCTTC.

The rearrangement joins TRBV2 to TRBJ2-7; 9 bases map to TRBD1. Trimming at V came to 6 bases and at J to 6 bases, leaving 6 bases not matched to a gene. Germline CDR1 is SNHLY and CDR2 is FYNNEI. The CDR3 extends over 13 amino acids. CDR3 sequence reads: CASRGTGSVEQYF. CDR3 in DNA: TGTGCCAGCAGAGGGACAGGGTCAGTCGAGCAGTACTTC. The full variable domain, with the rest looked up from reference TRBV2 and TRBJ2-7, is EPEVTQTPSHQVTQMGQEVILRCVPISNHLYFYWYRQILGQKVEFLVSFYNNEISEKSEIFDDQFSVERPDGSNFTLKIRSTKLEDSAMYFCASRGTGSVEQYFGPGTRLTVT.

This clone was detected a few times. This chain connects TRBV18 to TRBJ1-2, with TRBD1 matching over 11 bases. The junction had 19 bases not matched to a gene; V was cut back by 3 bases and J by 10 bases. The germline V gene encodes CDR1 KGHSH and CDR2 LQKENI. This CDR3 is 18 amino acids long. The CDR3 region is CASSPPSAGQGARGFYTF. The DNA for the CDR3 is TGTGCCAGCTCACCGCCTTCGGCAGGACAGGGGGCACGCGGCTTCTACACCTTC. The complete variable domain, with remaining parts taken from reference TRBV18 and TRBJ1-2, reads NAGVMQNPRHLVRRRGQEARLRCSPMKGHSHVYWYRQLPEEGLKFMVYLQKENIIDESGMPKERFSAEFPKEGPSILRIQQVVRGDSAAYFCASSPPSAGQGARGFYTFGSGTRLTVV.

The J gene is TRBJ2-1, the V gene TRBV2; 8 nucleotides line up with TRBD1. Looked up from germline, CDR1 is SNHLY and CDR2 is FYNNEI. V dropped 7 bases and J dropped 9; count of bases not matched to a gene: 14. The CDR3 is 15 amino acids. CDR3 loop: CASKKQGDRQGEQFF. CDR3 sequence (DNA): TGTGCCAGCAAAAAGCAGGGGGACAGGCAGGGTGAGCAGTTCTTC.

The genes are TRBV6-6 and TRBJ1-2, with TRBD1 matching 10 bases. The CDR3 is 15 amino acids. V gave up 6 bases and J gave up 8 bases; unmatched junction bases: 12. The germline V gene has CDR1 MNHNY and CDR2 SVGAGI (reference sequence). As DNA, the CDR3 is TGTGCCAGCAGCCCCACGCCGGGACAGGGGATAGGCTACACCTTC. Residues: CASSPTPGQGIGYTF.

V and J are TRBV5-8 and TRBJ1-2; the match to TRBD1 covers 9 bases. The CDR3 totals 16 residues. Germline CDR1 reads SGHTS; CDR2 reads YDEGEE. With V trimmed by 0 bases and J by 7 bases, 10 bases remained unmatched. This CDR3 is CASSLAPDRGFGGYTF. DNA of the CDR3: TGTGCCAGCAGCTTGGCCCCGGACAGGGGATTCGGTGGCTACACCTTC.